Below, one T cell receptor (beta chain) is given with its context. These data come from a study of a mutant IDH1 vaccine in newly diagnosed glioma. The overall study: It was radiotherapy, temozolomide, or both that patients received previously, with most receiving both.

Time point: baseline, week 1 (first vaccination visit). As to treatment: pre-vaccination baseline after standard-of-care therapy. Germline V gives CDR1 SNHLY, CDR2 FYNNEI. The CDR3 runs to 15 residues. The V end lost 0 bases, the J end lost 6 bases, and 9 bases lay between the germline ends. The data were produced by immunoSEQ multiplex PCR, yet TCRdb's version contains in-frame clones alone and is incomplete. This repertoire shows over 75,000 clones, about 82% found once; its top ten account for 7.5%. The sequences come from PBMCs, collected from a glioma patient treated with radiotherapy, temozolomide or both. The chain has TRBV2 and TRBJ2-6; D possibly corresponds to TRBD2 (7 bases). The origin of this receptor is a man aged 40-49 years with glioma. The CDR3 loop reads CASSEAGGVANVLTF. DNA of the CDR3: TGTGCCAGCAGTGAAGCAGGGGGGGTGGCCAACGTCCTGACTTTC.